Listed here are 9 T cell receptor beta chains from one sample, sequenced in a study of response to subunit inactivated influenza vaccine. In TCRdb, the RT-PCR reads were re-called with MiXCR into one record per CDR3 protein. The sample yields more than 550,000 distinct CDR3 sequences, about 11% seen once. Sequenced material: PBMCs from blood, taken on the day of vaccination. The receptors shown here come from a man between 50 and 59 years old who received an inactivated influenza vaccine.

V is TRBV5-1 and J is TRBJ2-1, with TRBD2 identical over 7 bases. The CDR3 spans 17 residues. From germline, CDR1 is SGHRS and CDR2 YFSETQ. V dropped 0 bases and J dropped 8; count of bases not matched to a gene: 14. This CDR3 is CASSLARWEGRSDEQFF. The CDR3 DNA follows: TGCGCCAGCAGCTTGGCCCGGTGGGAGGGGCGTTCAGATGAGCAGTTCTTC. The full variable domain, with the rest looked up from reference TRBV5-1 and TRBJ2-1, is KAGVTQTPRYLIKTRGQQVTLSCSPISGHRSVSWYQQTPGQGLQFLFEYFSETQRNKGNFPGRFSGRQFSNSRSEMNVSTLELGDSALYLCASSLARWEGRSDEQFFGPGTRLTVL.

This clonotype has only a few counts. The rearrangement joins TRBV20-1 to TRBJ2-1; D not resolved. The CDR3 has 14 residues. The V end lost 4 bases, the J end lost 9 bases, and 19 bases lay between the germline ends. CDR1 and CDR2 (germline): DFQATT, SNEGSKA (reference sequence). DNA for the CDR3: TGCAGTGCTACGCTGGGCCTGTCCCCCAGTGAGCAGTTCTTC. This translates into CSATLGLSPSEQFF.

This rearrangement joins TRBV5-1 to TRBJ2-7; possibly TRBD2 for D (6 bases). Between the trimmed V and J ends, which lost 6 bases and 5 bases, there was a span of 18 bases. The germline gives CDR1 SGHRS, CDR2 YFSETQ. CDR3 length equals 14 residues. In DNA, the CDR3 is TGCGCCAGCAATTCCCTGCGGGATGGGGACGAGCAGTACTTC. It specifies CASNSLRDGDEQYF.

The chain joins TRBV9 to TRBJ1-5; weak D call: TRBD1 (5 bases). The CDR3 runs 15 residues. Trimming pared 3 bases from V and 2 bases from J, leaving 12 bases between. Germline values: CDR1 SGDLS, CDR2 YYNGEE. CDR3 sequence (DNA): TGTGCCAGCAGCGCCGGGGTGGGGGGCAATCAGCCCCAGCATTTT. It translates to CASSAGVGGNQPQHF.

The gene calls are TRBV28 and TRBJ2-2; 8 nucleotides match TRBD2. Germline CDR1 is MDHEN and CDR2 is SYDVKM. J gave up 4 bases and V 6 bases, and 10 bases lay outside the gene matches. The CDR3 spans 16 residues. The DNA of the CDR3 is TGTGCCAGCAGAAAACCGGGACTAGTTGTCACCGGGGAGCTGTTTTTT. Translation gives CASRKPGLVVTGELFF.

The chain joins TRBV5-4 to TRBJ2-3; 10 bases line up with TRBD2. CDR3 length equals 19 residues. CDR1 is SGHNT and CDR2 is YYREEE in the germline V gene (reference sequence). With V trimmed by 2 bases and J by 2 bases, 14 bases remained unmatched. The CDR3 loop is CASSFGAAGGFPNTDTQYF. The CDR3 region has the DNA TGTGCCAGCAGCTTTGGTGCAGCGGGGGGGTTCCCGAACACAGATACGCAGTATTTT.

This clonotype appeared a few times. V usage is TRBV24-1 and J usage is TRBJ2-5, with 7 bases aligning to TRBD2. The CDR3 is 16 residues long. Unmatched junction bases numbered 6, after V lost 3 bases and J lost 0 bases. Germline CDR1 KGHDR, CDR2 SFDVKD. CDR3 nucleotides: TGTGCCACCAGTGATGGGGGAGGGCGGAACCAAGAGACCCAGTACTTC. This translates into CATSDGGGRNQETQYF.

In its sample, this clonotype was seen many times. V is TRBV7-2 and J is TRBJ1-1; D is possibly TRBD1 (6 bases). The CDR3 consists of 15 residues. Trimming took off 1 base at V and 4 bases at J, with 13 bases between the two ends. Germline-derived CDR1 and CDR2 are SGHTA and FQGNSA. DNA of the CDR3: TGTGCCAGCAGCTTAGTACAGGGAATGGGCACTGAAGCTTTCTTT. Its protein is CASSLVQGMGTEAFF.

J is TRBJ1-1 and V is TRBV12-3 or TRBV12-4, with D unclear. Trimming shortened V by 3 bases and J by 7 bases, and 12 bases separated the two germline ends. CDR3 length equals 13 residues. As DNA, the CDR3 is TGTGCCAGCAGTTTGGCAGGCGGAAGTGAAGCTTTCTTT. This gives the protein CASSLAGGSEAFF.